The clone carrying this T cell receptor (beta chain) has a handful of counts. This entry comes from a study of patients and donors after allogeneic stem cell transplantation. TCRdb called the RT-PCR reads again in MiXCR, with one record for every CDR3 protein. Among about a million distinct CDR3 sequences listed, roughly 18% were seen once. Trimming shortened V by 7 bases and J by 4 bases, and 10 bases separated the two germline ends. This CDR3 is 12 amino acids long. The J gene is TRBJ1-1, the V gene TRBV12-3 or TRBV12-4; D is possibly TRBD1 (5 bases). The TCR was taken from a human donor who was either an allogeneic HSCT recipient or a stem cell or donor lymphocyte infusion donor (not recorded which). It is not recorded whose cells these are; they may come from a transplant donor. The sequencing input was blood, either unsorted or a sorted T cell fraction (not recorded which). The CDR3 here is CASKQGFTEAFF. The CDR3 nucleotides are TGTGCCAGCAAGCAGGGTTTCACTGAAGCTTTCTTT.